This T cell receptor beta chain was sequenced for a study of spatial heterogeneity in lung cancer. The overall study: The study consistently detected more beta-chain than alpha-chain sequences. TCR and UMI combinations that were unique each appeared, on average, more than ten times in raw reads.

Time point in this sample: sample taken at primary tumor resection. Without sorting, whole RNA was sequenced from tumor, nontumor lung or frozen PBMC. Broader study findings: TCRs found ubiquitously expanded in tumor appeared in blood more at resection than at follow-up.

This clonotype was detected many times. No antigen is known for it. This CDR3 has 18 amino acids. Germline-derived CDR1 and CDR2 are MDHEN and SYDVKM. V lost 5 bases to trimming and J lost 8 bases; unmatched junction nucleotides: 19. TCRdb itself ran the 5' RACE reads through MiXCR, one entry per CDR3 protein. In the table there are over 45,000 distinct CDR3 sequences, 5.3% of which are singletons. The receptor was derived from a male donor with early-stage non-small cell lung cancer. The V gene is TRBV28, the J gene TRBJ2-1; the match to TRBD2 covers 9 bases. Source: PBMCs, taken at surgery. Here the CDR3 DNA reads TGTGCCAGCAGTCCAATCAGTGGGGGGACTAGCAAAGGCTATGAGCAGTTCTTC. This codes for CASSPISGGTSKGYEQFF.